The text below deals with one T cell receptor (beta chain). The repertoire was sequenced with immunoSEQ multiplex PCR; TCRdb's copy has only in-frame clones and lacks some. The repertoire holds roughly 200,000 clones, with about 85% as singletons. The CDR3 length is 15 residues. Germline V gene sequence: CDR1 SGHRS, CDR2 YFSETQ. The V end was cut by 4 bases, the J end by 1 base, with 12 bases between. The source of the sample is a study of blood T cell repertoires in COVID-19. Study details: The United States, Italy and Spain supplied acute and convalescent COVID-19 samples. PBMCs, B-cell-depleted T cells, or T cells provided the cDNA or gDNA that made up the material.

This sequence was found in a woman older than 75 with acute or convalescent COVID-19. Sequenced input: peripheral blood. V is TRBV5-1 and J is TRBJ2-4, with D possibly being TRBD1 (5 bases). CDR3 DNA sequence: TGCGCCAGCAGCCAGGGAAGTGCGGCCAAAAACATTCAGTACTTC. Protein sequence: CASSQGSAAKNIQYF. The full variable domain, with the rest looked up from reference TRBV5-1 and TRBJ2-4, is KAGVTQTPRYLIKTRGQQVTLSCSPISGHRSVSWYQQTPGQGLQFLFEYFSETQRNKGNFPGRFSGRQFSNSRSEMNVSTLELGDSALYLCASSQGSAAKNIQYFGAGTRLSVL.